The sequence of this T cell receptor (beta chain) was determined in a study of T cells in Graves' hyperthyroidism and ophthalmopathy. As for the study in general: Peripheral blood was collected at initial diagnosis, before any treatment. Study conclusions and caveats: Most thyroid-expanded clonotypes above 0.001 were also found in blood. Stable hyperthyroidism was told apart from ophthalmopathy by a model built on 13 V-J features.

This CDR3 contains 19 residues. V was pared by 4 bases and J by 1 base, with 11 bases of the junction left unmatched. Germline values: CDR1 MDHEN, CDR2 SYDVKM. This clonotype was picked up a small number of times. Its antigen remains unidentified. TCR beta CDR3 sequences were amplified from RNA transcripts. TCR CDR3 regions were first amplified by RT-PCR with HTBI primers. TCRdb re-called the multiplex PCR reads through MiXCR, storing one row per CDR3 protein. The table records 450,000 to 500,000 distinct CDR3 sequences, around a fifth of them present only once. The V gene is TRBV28, the J gene TRBJ2-6, with 9 positions matching TRBD1. The clonotype originates from a woman aged 70 to 79 with Graves' ophthalmopathy. Sequences were obtained from blood. In DNA, the CDR3 is TGTGCCAGCAGTTCCGGCGGGACAGGGTTAATTTCTGGGGCCAACGTCCTGACTTTC. Translation gives CASSSGGTGLISGANVLTF.